The text below deals with one T cell receptor beta chain. What it binds is unknown. Looked up from germline, CDR1 is LNHDA and CDR2 is SQIVND (reference sequence). CDR3 length: 16 amino acids. A CD45RO-CCR7+CD27+CD95- phenotype identified naive CD8+ T cells. This entry is derived from a study of CXCR3-negative and CXCR3-positive naive CD8 T cells. General study results and limits: A higher hydrophobicity marked the TRB CDR3s of CXCR3-positive naive cells versus CXCR3-negative naive cells. With respect to TRBV-TRBJ usage, naive CXCR3-negative and CXCR3-positive cells were similar; memory differed.

The libraries of TRB cDNA were constructed through 5' RACE using UMI labels. TCRdb re-called the 5' RACE reads and shows each CDR3 protein once, DNA omitted. This listing includes about 150,000 distinct CDR3 sequences. Sequencing was performed on naive CXCR3+ CD8+ T cells from blood. The sample's subset: CD45RO-CCR7+CD27+CD95- naive CD8+ T cells expressing CXCR3 (TNR3+). The chain links TRBV19 to TRBJ2-1; with no DNA, the TCRdb D assignment of TRBD2 cannot be verified. The receptor's source is a human donor in good health. Some clones in this sample may be carry-over from other donors' samples. The chain's CDR3 is CASSLTSGSFYNEQFF.